This T cell receptor beta chain was sequenced during a study of blood T cell repertoires in COVID-19. V was clipped by 5 bases and J by 0 bases; unmatched bases: 3. The CDR3 extends over 17 amino acids. CDR1 LGHNA and CDR2 YSLEER come from the germline V gene. TCRdb's table, derived via immunoSEQ multiplex PCR, lists solely in-frame clones and lacks some. Among some 130,000 clones listed, 79% were seen once. Material for sequencing was peripheral blood. This chain connects TRBV4-3 to TRBJ2-1; 14 positions agree with TRBD2. The sequence came from a woman of 80 years or more with acute or convalescent COVID-19. CDR3 nucleotides: TGCGCCAGCAGCTCCGGGACTAGCGGGAGCTCCTACAATGAGCAGTTCTTC. Protein: CASSSGTSGSSYNEQFF.